This record covers a single T cell receptor beta chain. The data belong to a study of blood T cell repertoires in COVID-19. Repertoires were generated with immunoSEQ multiplex PCR, while TCRdb's copy carries only in-frame clones and drops some. The data show about 210,000 clones, 80% to 90% seen once. CDR1 and CDR2 (germline): SGDLS, YYNGEE. V shed 1 base and J shed 3 bases, with 7 bases lying between them. The CDR3 has 13 amino acids. The genes are TRBV9 and TRBJ2-5; D gene unclear. The sequencing sample was made of PBMCs or T cells enriched from blood (not recorded which). The TCR sequence derives from a woman between 35 and 50 years old with acute COVID-19. The CDR3 loop reads CASSVSVEETQYF. The CDR3, as DNA: TGTGCCAGCAGCGTATCTGTCGAAGAGACCCAGTACTTC. Filled out from reference TRBV9 and TRBJ2-5, the complete variable domain reads DSGVTQTPKHLITATGQRVTLRCSPRSGDLSVYWYQQSLDQGLQFLIQYYNGEERAKGNILERFSAQQFPDLHSELNLSSLELGDSALYFCASSVSVEETQYFGPGTRLLVL.